This T cell receptor (beta chain) stems from a study of T cell responses to AZD1222 COVID-19 vaccine. Data came from immunoSEQ multiplex PCR; TCRdb stores just in-frame clones and leaves some out. The sample consists of about 160,000 clones, over 80% of them appearing once. The junction had 5 bases not matched to a gene; V was cut back by 6 bases and J by 4 bases. The CDR3 length is 12 residues. CDR1 is DFQATT, CDR2 SNEGSKA, per germline (reference sequence). V and J are TRBV20-1 and TRBJ2-7; 8 bases agree with TRBD1. This TCR came from an adult in good health. Source: peripheral blood, taken on day 0 of AZD1222 vaccination. CDR3 residues: CSASRQGYEQYF. In DNA, the CDR3 is TGCAGTGCAAGTAGACAGGGGTACGAGCAGTACTTC.